This T cell receptor beta chain was profiled in a study of blood T cells in healthy people across ages. Regarding the study as a whole: Correlation between TCR beta diversity and naive T cell percentage was strong. Estimated diversity across one million T cells was deemed an underestimate.

Each donor supplied 7.5 to 10 milliliters of peripheral blood. This clonotype was counted a few times. The antigen remains unidentified. The second PCR ran about 7 to 12 cycles with a sample-barcoded 5' primer and J-beta primers. TCRdb used MiXCR to reprocess the 5' RACE reads, holding one entry per CDR3 protein. The sample consists of 650,000 to 700,000 distinct CDR3 sequences, about 32% of them appearing once. This receptor was taken from an elderly woman in good health. The sequencing sample was made of blood.

The CDR3 spells CASSKGAPPTAHNEQFF. The CDR3 region has the DNA TGTGCCAGCAGCAAAGGAGCTCCACCAACAGCCCACAATGAGCAGTTCTTC. The rearrangement joins TRBV21-1 to TRBJ2-1. TRBV21-1 is described as a pseudogene. The CDR3 extends over 17 amino acids.